The T cell receptor beta chain described here comes from a study of T cell repertoires in ileal Crohn's disease. Time point denoted: neoterminal ileum biopsy at postoperative endoscopy, about 6 months after surgery. The CDR3 spans 14 residues. Per the germline V gene, CDR1 is LNHDA and CDR2 is SQIVND (reference sequence). V lost 3 bases and J 6 bases, leaving 12 bases between the germline ends. Approximately 550 nanograms of biopsy DNA per sample underwent TCRB immunosequencing. Measured with immunoSEQ multiplex PCR; TCRdb has only the in-frame clones, and not every one. The sample has 13,000 to 15,000 clones; 60% to 85% are singletons.

The TCR originated in an adult with Crohn's disease. The chain employs TRBV19 and TRBJ2-4; D may be TRBD1 or TRBD2 (5 bases each). Sequenced sample: ileal tissue. Here the CDR3 reads CASSITGALNIQYF. CDR3 DNA sequence: TGTGCCAGTAGTATTACCGGGGCGTTAAACATTCAGTACTTC.